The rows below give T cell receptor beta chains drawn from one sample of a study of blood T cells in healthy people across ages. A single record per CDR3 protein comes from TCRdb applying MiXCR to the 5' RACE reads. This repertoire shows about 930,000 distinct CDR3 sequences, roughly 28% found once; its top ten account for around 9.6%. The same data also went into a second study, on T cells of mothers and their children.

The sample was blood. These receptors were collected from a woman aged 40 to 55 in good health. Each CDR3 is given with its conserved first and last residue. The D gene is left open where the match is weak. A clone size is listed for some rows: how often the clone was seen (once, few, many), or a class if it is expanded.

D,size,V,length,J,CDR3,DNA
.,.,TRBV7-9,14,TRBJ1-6,CASSLDSLNSPLHF,TGTGCCAGCAGCCTCGACAGCCTAAATTCACCCCTCCACTTT
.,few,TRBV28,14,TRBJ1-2,CASSLVGEGYGYTF,TGTGCCAGCAGTTTGGTAGGGGAGGGCTATGGCTACACCTTC
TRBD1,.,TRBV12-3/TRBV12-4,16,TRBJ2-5,CASSIPRQGNQETQYF,TGTGCCAGCTCAATTCCAAGACAGGGAAACCAAGAGACCCAGTACTTC
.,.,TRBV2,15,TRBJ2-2,CASSKRTLNTGELFF,TGTGCCAGCAGTAAAAGGACTTTGAACACCGGGGAGCTGTTTTTT
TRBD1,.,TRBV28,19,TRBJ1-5,CASSLRTWGQARGNQPQHF,TGTGCCAGCAGTTTAAGGACTTGGGGACAGGCACGGGGCAATCAGCCCCAGCATTTT
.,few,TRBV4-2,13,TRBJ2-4,CASSQGRQEIQYF,TGTGCCAGCAGCCAGGGTCGACAGGAGATCCAGTACTTC
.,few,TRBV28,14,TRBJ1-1,CASSLSAGTNLAFF,TGTGCCAGCAGTTTAAGTGCTGGGACGAATTTAGCTTTCTTT
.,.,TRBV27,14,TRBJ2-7,CASSGGAGGYEQYF,TGTGCCAGCAGCGGGGGGGCAGGGGGCTACGAGCAGTACTTC
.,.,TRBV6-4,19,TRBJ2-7,CAGSDSKFFGGNSYNEQYF,TGTGCCGGCAGTGACTCGAAGTTTTTTGGGGGGAACTCCTACAATGAGCAGTACTTC
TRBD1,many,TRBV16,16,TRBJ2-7,CASSRQTGGSSYEQYF,TGTGCCAGCAGCCGACAGACAGGGGGTAGCTCCTACGAGCAGTACTTC
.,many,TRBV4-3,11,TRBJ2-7,CASSQGGVKYF,TGCGCCAGCAGCCAAGGTGGGGTGAAGTACTTC